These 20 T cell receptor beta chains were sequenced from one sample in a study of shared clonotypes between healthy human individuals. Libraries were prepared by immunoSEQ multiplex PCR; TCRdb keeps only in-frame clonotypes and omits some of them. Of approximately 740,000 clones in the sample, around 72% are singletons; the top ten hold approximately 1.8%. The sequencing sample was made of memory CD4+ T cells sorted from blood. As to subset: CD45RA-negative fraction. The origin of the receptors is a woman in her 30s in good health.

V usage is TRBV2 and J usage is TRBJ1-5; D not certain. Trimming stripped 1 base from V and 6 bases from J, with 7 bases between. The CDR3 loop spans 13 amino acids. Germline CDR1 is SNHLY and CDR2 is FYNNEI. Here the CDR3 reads CASSEEVIQPQHF. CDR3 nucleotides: TGTGCCAGCAGTGAAGAGGTGATTCAGCCCCAGCATTTT.

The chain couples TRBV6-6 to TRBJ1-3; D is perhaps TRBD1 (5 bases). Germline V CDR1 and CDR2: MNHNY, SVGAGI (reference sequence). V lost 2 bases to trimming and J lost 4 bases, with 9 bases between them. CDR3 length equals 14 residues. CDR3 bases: TGTGCCAGCAGTTACACGACAGAAGGAAACACCATATATTTT. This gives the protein CASSYTTEGNTIYF.

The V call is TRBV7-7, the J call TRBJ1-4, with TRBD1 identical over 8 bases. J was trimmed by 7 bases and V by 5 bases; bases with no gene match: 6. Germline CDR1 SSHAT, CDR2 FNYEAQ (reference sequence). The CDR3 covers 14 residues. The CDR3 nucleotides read TGTGCCAGCAGCCCCGACAGGGGAAGTGAAAAACTGTTTTTT. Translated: CASSPDRGSEKLFF.

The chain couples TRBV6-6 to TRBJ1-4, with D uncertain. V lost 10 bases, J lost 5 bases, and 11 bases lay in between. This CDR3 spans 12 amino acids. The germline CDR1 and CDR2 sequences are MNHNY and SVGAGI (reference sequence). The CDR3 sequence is CATKTGNEKLFF. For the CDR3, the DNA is TGTGCCACCAAGACGGGAAATGAAAAACTGTTTTTT.

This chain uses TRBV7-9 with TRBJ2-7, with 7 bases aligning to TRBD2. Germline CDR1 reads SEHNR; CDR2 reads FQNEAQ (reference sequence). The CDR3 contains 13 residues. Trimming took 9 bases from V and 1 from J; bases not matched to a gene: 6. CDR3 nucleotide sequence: TGTGCCAGTCAACTAGCGAATTCCTACGAGCAGTACTTC. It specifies CASQLANSYEQYF.

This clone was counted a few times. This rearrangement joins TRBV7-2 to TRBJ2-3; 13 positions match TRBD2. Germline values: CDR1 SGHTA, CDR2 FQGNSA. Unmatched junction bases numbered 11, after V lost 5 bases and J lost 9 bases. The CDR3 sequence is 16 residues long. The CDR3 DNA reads TGTGCCAGCAGCCAGGGAGGACTAGCGGGGGCCCGCACGCAGTATTTT. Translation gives CASSQGGLAGARTQYF.

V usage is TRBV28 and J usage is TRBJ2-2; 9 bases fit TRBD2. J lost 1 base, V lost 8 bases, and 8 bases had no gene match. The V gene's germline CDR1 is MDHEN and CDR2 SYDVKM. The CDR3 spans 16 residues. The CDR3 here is CASRNLAGLNTGELFF. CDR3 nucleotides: TGTGCCAGCCGGAATCTAGCGGGATTGAACACCGGGGAGCTGTTTTTT. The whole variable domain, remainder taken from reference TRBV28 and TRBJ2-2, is DVKVTQSSRYLVKRTGEKVFLECVQDMDHENMFWYRQDPGLGLRLIYFSYDVKMKEKGDIPEGYSVSREKKERFSLILESASTNQTSMYLCASRNLAGLNTGELFFGEGSRLTVL.

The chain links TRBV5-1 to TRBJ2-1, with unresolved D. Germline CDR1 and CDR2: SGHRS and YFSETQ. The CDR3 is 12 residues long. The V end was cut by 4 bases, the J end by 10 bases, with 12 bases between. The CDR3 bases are TGCGCCAGCAGCGCCCAGACTCCCGAGCAGTTCTTC. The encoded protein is CASSAQTPEQFF.

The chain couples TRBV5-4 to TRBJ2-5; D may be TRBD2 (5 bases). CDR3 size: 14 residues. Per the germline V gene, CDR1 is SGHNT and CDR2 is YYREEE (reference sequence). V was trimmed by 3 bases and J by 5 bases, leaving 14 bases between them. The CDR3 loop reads CASSSSLAGETQYF. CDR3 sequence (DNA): TGTGCCAGCAGCTCGTCCCTAGCCGGGGAGACCCAGTACTTC.

The chain's CDR3 is CASSYGRGGYGYTF. CDR3 sequence (DNA): TGTGCCAGCAGTTACGGGCGGGGTGGCTATGGCTACACCTTC. The rearrangement uses TRBV6-5 and TRBJ1-2; no definite D call. This CDR3 is built from 14 residues. CDR1 and CDR2 (germline): MNHEY, SVGAGI. The V end was cut by 2 bases, the J end by 4 bases, with 11 bases between.

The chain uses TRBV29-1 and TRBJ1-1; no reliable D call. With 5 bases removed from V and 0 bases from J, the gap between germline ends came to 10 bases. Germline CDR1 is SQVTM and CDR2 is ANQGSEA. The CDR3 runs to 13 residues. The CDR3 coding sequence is TGCAGCGTTATCTGGCATTTGAACACTGAAGCTTTCTTT. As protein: CSVIWHLNTEAFF.

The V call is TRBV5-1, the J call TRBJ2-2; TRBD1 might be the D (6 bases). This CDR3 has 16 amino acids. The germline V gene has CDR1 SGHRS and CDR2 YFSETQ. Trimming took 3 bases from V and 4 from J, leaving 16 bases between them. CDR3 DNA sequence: TGCGCCAGCAGCTCCATTGGTGAAGGGGGCACCGGGGAGCTGTTTTTT. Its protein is CASSSIGEGGTGELFF. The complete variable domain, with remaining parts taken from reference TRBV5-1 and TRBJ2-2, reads KAGVTQTPRYLIKTRGQQVTLSCSPISGHRSVSWYQQTPGQGLQFLFEYFSETQRNKGNFPGRFSGRQFSNSRSEMNVSTLELGDSALYLCASSSIGEGGTGELFFGEGSRLTVL.

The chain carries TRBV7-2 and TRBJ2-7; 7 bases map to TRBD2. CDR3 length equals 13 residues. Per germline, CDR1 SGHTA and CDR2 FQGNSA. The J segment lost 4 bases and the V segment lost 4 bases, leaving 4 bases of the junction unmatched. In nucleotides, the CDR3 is TGTGCCAGCAGCTCACTAGCGAAATACGAGCAGTACTTC. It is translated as CASSSLAKYEQYF. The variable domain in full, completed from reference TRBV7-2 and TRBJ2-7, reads GAGVSQSPSNKVTEKGKDVELRCDPISGHTALYWYRQSLGQGLEFLIYFQGNSAPDKSGLPSDRFSAERTGGSVSTLTIQRTQQEDSAVYLCASSSLAKYEQYFGPGTRLTVT.

The CDR3 sequence is CASSQDLRGTEAFF. As DNA, the CDR3 is TGCGCCAGCAGCCAAGATCTTAGGGGCACTGAAGCTTTCTTT. This chain links TRBV4-1 with TRBJ1-1; tentatively, D is TRBD1 (5 bases). Per the germline V gene, CDR1 is MGHRA and CDR2 is YSYEKL. The V and J ends lost 0 bases and 4 bases respectively, with 9 bases between them. The CDR3 runs to 14 residues.

The CDR3 DNA reads as TGTGCCAGCACGGGCGGGGGCAGGGGGATTCATGAGCAGTTCTTC. Encoded protein: CASTGGGRGIHEQFF. The chain carries TRBV6-1 and TRBJ2-1; either TRBD1 or TRBD2 may fit D (7 bases each). CDR1 MNHNS and CDR2 SASEGT come from the germline V gene. This CDR3 spans 15 amino acids. Trimming stripped 7 bases from V and 8 bases from J, with 21 bases between.

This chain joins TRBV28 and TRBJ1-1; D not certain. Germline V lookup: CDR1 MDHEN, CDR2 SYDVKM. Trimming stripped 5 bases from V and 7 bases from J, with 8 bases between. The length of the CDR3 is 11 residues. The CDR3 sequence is CASSTTGEAFF. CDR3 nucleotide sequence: TGTGCCAGCAGTACGACCGGTGAAGCTTTCTTT. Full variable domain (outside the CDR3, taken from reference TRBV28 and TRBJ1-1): DVKVTQSSRYLVKRTGEKVFLECVQDMDHENMFWYRQDPGLGLRLIYFSYDVKMKEKGDIPEGYSVSREKKERFSLILESASTNQTSMYLCASSTTGEAFFGQGTRLTVV.

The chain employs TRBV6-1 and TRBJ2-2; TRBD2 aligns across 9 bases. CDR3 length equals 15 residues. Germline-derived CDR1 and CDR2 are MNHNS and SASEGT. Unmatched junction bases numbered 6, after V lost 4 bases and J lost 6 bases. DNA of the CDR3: TGTGCCAGCAGTGCAGTAGCGGGAGTCGCCGGGGAGCTGTTTTTT. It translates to CASSAVAGVAGELFF.

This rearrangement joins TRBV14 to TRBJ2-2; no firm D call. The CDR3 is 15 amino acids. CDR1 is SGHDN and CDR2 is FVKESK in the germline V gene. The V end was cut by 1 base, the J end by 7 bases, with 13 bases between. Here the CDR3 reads CASSQGQIWDGELFF. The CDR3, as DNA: TGTGCCAGCAGCCAAGGTCAAATCTGGGACGGGGAGCTGTTTTTT.

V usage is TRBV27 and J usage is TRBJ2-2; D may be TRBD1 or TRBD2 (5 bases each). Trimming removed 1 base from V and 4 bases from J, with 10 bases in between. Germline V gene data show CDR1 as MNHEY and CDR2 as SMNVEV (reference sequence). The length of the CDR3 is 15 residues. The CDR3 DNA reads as TGTGCCAGCAGTTTATGGGGGAGTGGCACCGGGGAGCTGTTTTTT. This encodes CASSLWGSGTGELFF.

CDR3 sequence reads: CASSLVDRIGTQYF. In nucleotides, the CDR3 is TGTGCCAGCAGTTTAGTCGATCGGATAGGGACCCAGTACTTC. This chain uses TRBV28 with TRBJ2-5, with D unclear. The V end lost 2 bases, the J end lost 7 bases, and 14 bases lay between the germline ends. CDR3 size: 14 residues. CDR1 and CDR2 (germline): MDHEN, SYDVKM.